What follows is one T cell receptor beta chain and its context. This specimen comes from a study of technical replicates of blood from a few donors. The table came from immunoSEQ multiplex PCR; TCRdb's copy has only in-frame clones and leaves some out. The sample shows about 49,000 clones, about 90% of them seen only once. Germline V gives CDR1 LNHDA, CDR2 SQIVND (reference sequence). Germline trimming cut 7 bases from V and 3 bases from J; bases unmatched to any gene: 5. The CDR3 runs to 13 residues. This receptor was identified in a human donor in good health. Some clones in this sample may be carry-over from other donors' samples. The sample consisted of PBMCs. The chain couples TRBV19 to TRBJ1-2, with 7 positions matching TRBD1. The CDR3 protein is CASIPRGYYGYTF. CDR3 in DNA: TGTGCCAGTATCCCCAGGGGGTACTATGGCTACACCTTC.